This T cell receptor (beta chain) was sequenced in a study of tumor and adjacent non-tumor tissue in lung cancer. Study background: Histology: about a dozen adenocarcinoma, a couple of squamous cell carcinoma, 1 small cell lung cancer. Patients were aged 31 to 76, 9 to 10 men and about five women, stage I to III.

A word on this clonotype: Its antigen is not known.

Study-level results: Normal lung showed higher cumulative top 100 clone frequency than tumor.

The germline CDR1 and CDR2 sequences are SGHRS and YFSETQ. V was clipped by 5 bases and J by 15 bases, with 31 bases between them. CDR3 size: 16 residues. The library came from three nested PCR rounds adapted from ARM-PCR protocols. TCRdb re-derived calls from the multiplex PCR reads in MiXCR, one entry per CDR3 protein. The sample lists around 140,000 distinct CDR3 sequences, around 60% occurring once. The template was RNA from unsorted bulk tissue. Sample: lung tumor tissue. This clonotype was sampled from a man between 60 and 75 years old with small cell lung cancer. The gene calls are TRBV5-1 and TRBJ2-3, with D perhaps TRBD2 (6 bases). CDR3 in amino acids: CASRKSAGSSTDRHYF. The CDR3 bases are TGCGCCAGCAGAAAATCCGCGGGGAGTAGCACAGATAGGCACTATTTT.